What follows are 5 T cell receptor beta chains derived from one specimen sequenced in a study of T cells in Graves' hyperthyroidism and ophthalmopathy. What was amplified from RNA transcripts were TCR beta CDR3 regions. The HTBI primer set served for first-round RT-PCR of the TCR CDR3. Each CDR3 protein gets one entry after TCRdb re-called the multiplex PCR reads with MiXCR. The data contain some 500,000 distinct CDR3 sequences, 13% to 15% of them singletons. Specimen: blood. The receptor set was obtained from a woman in her late teens or twenties with Graves' hyperthyroidism.

This clonotype was counted at least ten times. The rearrangement joins TRBV29-1 to TRBJ2-2; possibly TRBD2 for D (6 bases). V lost 7 bases, J lost 5 bases, and 17 bases lay in between. Germline V gene sequence: CDR1 SQVTM, CDR2 ANQGSEA. This CDR3 spans 14 amino acids. The DNA of the CDR3 is TGCAGCGCATGGGACTTTGCAAATACCGGGGAGCTGTTTTTT. Its translation is CSAWDFANTGELFF.

This clonotype was seen ten or more times. V is TRBV12-3 or TRBV12-4 and J is TRBJ1-2; TRBD1 agrees at 8 bases. V lost 4 bases and J lost 6; bases outside the gene matches: 7. This CDR3 region has 14 residues. This chain's CDR3 is CASSSPDRENGYTF. CDR3 nucleotides: TGTGCCAGCAGTTCTCCGGACAGGGAAAATGGCTACACCTTC.

This clonotype was found many times. The chain combines TRBV2 with TRBJ2-3; TRBD1 agrees at 9 bases. With 5 bases clipped from V and 6 bases from J, the junction kept 12 bases outside the gene matches. The CDR3 runs 16 residues. Germline CDR1 SNHLY, CDR2 FYNNEI. The CDR3 sequence is CASSTQGQGGRDTQYF. The CDR3 DNA reads TGTGCCAGCAGTACTCAGGGACAGGGAGGGAGGGATACGCAGTATTTT.

Turning to this clonotype: A much larger clone sits a single nucleotide away, making a read error possible. The conserved closing phenylalanine or tryptophan is absent in this CDR3, likely reflecting a read error. The chain has TRBV20-1 and TRBJ2-3; TRBD2 aligns across 7 bases. With 6 bases clipped from V and 0 bases from J, the junction kept 6 bases outside the gene matches. The CDR3 covers 14 residues. From germline, CDR1 is DFQATT and CDR2 SNEGSKA (reference sequence). The CDR3 DNA reads TGCAGTGCCCGACTAGCTACTAGCACAGATACGCAGTATCTT. Translated: CSARLATSTDTQYL.

This clonotype was seen repeatedly, ten times or more. The rearrangement uses TRBV18 and TRBJ2-3; 7 bases fit TRBD1. Germline values: CDR1 KGHSH, CDR2 LQKENI. The CDR3 is 14 amino acids. V lost 1 base and J lost 5; bases outside the gene matches: 3. The CDR3 reads CASSPQQGRDTQYF. The CDR3 DNA reads TGTGCCAGCTCACCACAACAGGGGAGAGATACGCAGTATTTT.